What follows are 16 T cell receptor beta chains derived from one specimen sequenced in a study of CD8 T cells in ankylosing spondylitis (TCRdb year 2017). The library was prepared using 5' RACE. Sequencer: Illumina HiSeq 2500. The public reads were reanalyzed by TCRdb: fastp trimming at Q25, MiXCR alignment, in-frame beta chains only. Rows are unified per CDR3 protein, each entry keeping the most common DNA and genes. The sample records some 90,000 distinct CDR3 sequences, around 26% of which are singletons. The ten largest clones add up to around 60% of the sample. Specimen: blood, either unsorted or a sorted T cell fraction (not recorded which). All receptors derive from a male donor with ankylosing spondylitis or in good health (not recorded which).

The V call is TRBV7-3, the J call TRBJ1-5; no reliable D call. The CDR3 is 13 residues long. Germline V gives CDR1 SGHTA, CDR2 FQGTGA. The V end was cut by 0 bases, the J end by 5 bases, with 5 bases between. The CDR3 reads CASSLTTDQPQHF. The DNA of the CDR3 is TGTGCCAGCAGCTTAACGACTGATCAGCCCCAGCATTTT.

The chain couples TRBV29-1 to TRBJ1-2, with 7 bases lining up with TRBD1. The V gene's germline CDR1 is SQVTM and CDR2 ANQGSEA. The CDR3 covers 11 residues. J gave up 4 bases and V 6 bases, and 2 bases lay outside the gene matches. In DNA form, the CDR3 reads TGCAGCGTCCGGGACAGCTATGGCTACACCTTC. It yields the protein CSVRDSYGYTF.

This clonotype was counted many times. This chain uses TRBV20-1 with TRBJ2-3; weak D call: TRBD2 (7 bases). The CDR3 consists of 12 residues. Germline CDR1 is DFQATT and CDR2 is SNEGSKA (reference sequence). V lost 7 bases to trimming and J lost 1 base, with 9 bases between them. CDR3 nucleotide sequence: TGCAGTGTAGGGGGGGGCACAGATACGCAGTATTTT. Its protein product is CSVGGGTDTQYF.

The genes are TRBV5-1 and TRBJ2-7; weak D call: TRBD1 (5 bases). The CDR3 consists of 15 residues. Trimming cost V 4 bases and J 3 bases, with 17 bases left between them. The germline V gene encodes CDR1 SGHRS and CDR2 YFSETQ. As DNA, the CDR3 is TGCGCCAGCAGCCCCTATCAGGGTATGGGCTACGAGCAGTACTTC. It codes for CASSPYQGMGYEQYF.

The genes are TRBV18 and TRBJ1-5, with D hard to call. Germline CDR1 and CDR2: KGHSH and LQKENI. The CDR3 totals 17 residues. V was shortened by 2 bases and J by 0 bases, with 14 bases between the two germline ends. For the CDR3, the DNA is TGTGCCAGCTCACCAGAGGGAACCCAGTATAGCAATCAGCCCCAGCATTTT. This codes for CASSPEGTQYSNQPQHF.

V and J are TRBV29-1 and TRBJ2-3, with no clear D. CDR3 length: 12 amino acids. Germline CDR1 reads SQVTM; CDR2 reads ANQGSEA. Between the trimmed V and J ends, which lost 3 bases and 0 bases, there was a span of 4 bases. This CDR3 reads CSVEDSTDTQYF. CDR3 sequence (DNA): TGCAGCGTTGAGGACAGCACAGATACGCAGTATTTT.

The chain carries TRBV5-1 and TRBJ2-3; D call uncertain. V gave up 0 bases and J gave up 0 bases, with 14 bases separating them. Germline values: CDR1 SGHRS, CDR2 YFSETQ. The CDR3 loop spans 17 amino acids. CDR3 loop: CASSLEWQQVSTDTQYF. The CDR3 DNA sequence: TGCGCCAGCAGCTTGGAATGGCAGCAAGTTAGCACAGATACGCAGTATTTT.

This clonotype was detected ten times or more. The V gene is TRBV29-1, the J gene TRBJ2-7; a possible D gene is TRBD1 (6 bases). Per the germline V gene, CDR1 is SQVTM and CDR2 is ANQGSEA. This CDR3 has 11 residues. V lost 6 bases and J lost 7, with 13 bases in between. The DNA of the CDR3 is TGCAGCGTATACAGGGAGAGGGAGCAGTACTTC. It encodes CSVYREREQYF.

This clonotype was seen a few times. V is TRBV5-1 and J is TRBJ2-2, with D uncertain. Trimming cost V 2 bases and J 7 bases, with 9 bases left between them. Germline V gene data show CDR1 as SGHRS and CDR2 as YFSETQ. The CDR3 extends over 13 amino acids. The CDR3 DNA reads as TGCGCCAGCAGCTTCCAGGCTGACGGGGAGCTGTTTTTT. Its translation is CASSFQADGELFF.

This clonotype was picked up a small number of times. The J gene is TRBJ2-2, the V gene TRBV29-1; 8 positions agree with TRBD1. Trimming removed 5 bases from V and 4 bases from J; junction bases left unmatched: 3. This CDR3 is 13 amino acids long. Germline-derived CDR1 and CDR2 are SQVTM and ANQGSEA. The CDR3 coding sequence is TGCAGCGTTCGGACAGGGCGCACCGGGGAGCTGTTTTTT. Protein: CSVRTGRTGELFF.

This clonotype was counted a few times. The chain employs TRBV19 and TRBJ2-2; no firm D call. The germline gives CDR1 LNHDA, CDR2 SQIVND (reference sequence). The CDR3 contains 13 residues. V was clipped by 3 bases and J by 4 bases, with 6 bases between them. The CDR3 bases are TGTGCCAGTAGTATCGGCGGCACCGGGGAGCTGTTTTTT. It encodes CASSIGGTGELFF.

The chain joins TRBV20-1 to TRBJ2-5; D unclear. Germline V CDR1 and CDR2: DFQATT, SNEGSKA (reference sequence). V gave up 0 bases and J gave up 2 bases, with 4 bases separating them. The CDR3 covers 12 residues. CDR3 coding DNA: TGCAGTGCTAGAGACATACAAGAGACCCAGTACTTC. Protein sequence: CSARDIQETQYF.

The chain joins TRBV7-3 to TRBJ2-3, with D perhaps TRBD2 (6 bases). V was pared by 5 bases and J by 8 bases, with 35 bases between. Germline-derived CDR1 and CDR2 are SGHTA and FQGTGA. The CDR3 extends over 20 amino acids. DNA of the CDR3: TGTGCCAGCAGCCCTATCAGCGGGTTAGAAAACCGGGACTCTCGGGGTACGCAGTATTTT. As protein: CASSPISGLENRDSRGTQYF.

The gene calls are TRBV20-1 and TRBJ1-5, with D perhaps matching TRBD1 (5 bases). Between the trimmed V and J ends, which lost 2 bases and 4 bases, there was a span of 9 bases. The germline V gene encodes CDR1 DFQATT and CDR2 SNEGSKA (reference sequence). The CDR3 length is 13 residues. CDR3 residues: CSARSTGNQPQHF. For the CDR3, the DNA is TGCAGTGCTAGATCTACAGGAAATCAGCCCCAGCATTTT.

This clonotype has a handful of counts. The chain joins TRBV20-1 to TRBJ2-5, with TRBD1 as a possible D gene (5 bases). V was cut by 2 bases and J by 4 bases, with 8 bases left in between. The CDR3 covers 12 residues. The germline gives CDR1 DFQATT, CDR2 SNEGSKA (reference sequence). CDR3 amino acids: CSARMGLETQYF. CDR3 in DNA: TGCAGTGCTAGAATGGGGCTAGAGACCCAGTACTTC.

The rearrangement links TRBV7-2 to TRBJ2-7; 8 nucleotides line up with TRBD2. Per germline, CDR1 SGHTA and CDR2 FQGNSA. Germline trimming cut 5 bases from V and 0 bases from J; bases unmatched to any gene: 9. This CDR3 is 16 amino acids long. CDR3 sequence: CASSPTSGTSSYEQYF. In nucleotides, the CDR3 is TGTGCCAGCAGCCCAACCAGCGGGACTAGCTCCTACGAGCAGTACTTC.